What follows describes a single T cell receptor (beta chain). The record originates from a study of blood T cell repertoires in COVID-19. In the study overall: The analysed material was cDNA or gDNA that came from T cells, B-cell-depleted T cells, or PBMCs.

Libraries were prepared by immunoSEQ multiplex PCR; TCRdb keeps only in-frame clonotypes and omits some of them. The data contain roughly 260,000 clones, about nine tenths of them singletons. Per germline, CDR1 SGHTA and CDR2 FQGTGA. CDR3 length: 14 amino acids. V lost 3 bases and J lost 8, with 14 bases in between. The sample was peripheral blood. J is TRBJ2-1 and V is TRBV7-3, with unresolved D. This TCR was recovered from a woman younger than 45 with COVID-19, enrolled during active disease. DNA for the CDR3: TGTGCCAGCAGCTTTGGCTACAAGGCGGATGAGCAGTTCTTC. It yields the protein CASSFGYKADEQFF.